The 25 T cell receptor beta chains below come from one sample, sequenced in a study of cytomegalovirus exposure and HLA in healthy donors. Primers: 60 Vbeta forward and 13 Jbeta reverse. Clones were sequenced by immunoSEQ multiplex PCR, and TCRdb holds only the in-frame ones, with some missing. Of some 150,000 clones detected, roughly 10% appear once; the ten largest clones hold 1.8%. Sequencing input: PBMCs. The source of these receptors is a man aged 45 to 65 in good health and CMV-seronegative.

This clone was counted only a few times. CDR3 sequence reads: CALLHGGTGELFF. The CDR3 DNA follows: TGTGCTCTCCTTCACGGGGGGACCGGGGAGCTGTTTTTT. The chain has TRBV10-3 and TRBJ2-2; 7 positions agree with TRBD2. Germline loops: CDR1 ENHRY, CDR2 SYGVKD. The CDR3 is 13 amino acids.

Only a few counts were recorded for this clone. The chain combines TRBV9 with TRBJ2-1; 13 nucleotides align to TRBD2. Unmatched junction bases numbered 5, after V lost 7 bases and J lost 4 bases. CDR1 is SGDLS, CDR2 YYNGEE, per germline. The length of the CDR3 is 15 residues. As DNA, the CDR3 is TGTGCCAGCGGGGGGACTAGCGGGACGTACAATGAGCAGTTCTTC. Translation gives CASGGTSGTYNEQFF.

V gene TRBV6-6 combines with J gene TRBJ2-7, with D possibly being TRBD1 (6 bases). V lost 6 bases to trimming and J lost 1 base, with 16 bases between them. Looked up from germline, CDR1 is MNHNY and CDR2 is SVGAGI (reference sequence). CDR3 size: 15 residues. The CDR3 DNA reads TGTGCCAGCAGCGATCCGGGACATTATTCCTACGAGCAGTACTTC. This sequence encodes CASSDPGHYSYEQYF.

This sequence joins TRBV7-8 and TRBJ1-4, with TRBD1 matching 7 bases. V was clipped by 1 base and J by 3 bases; unmatched bases: 5. The germline gives CDR1 SGHVS, CDR2 FQNEAQ. CDR3 length: 16 residues. This chain's CDR3 is CASSLGVGTANEKLFF. The CDR3 DNA is TGTGCCAGCAGCTTAGGGGTCGGGACAGCTAATGAAAAACTGTTTTTT.

This clone turned up a few times. The chain recombines TRBV5-5 with TRBJ1-1, with 10 bases identical to TRBD1. V lost 7 bases and J lost 4; bases outside the gene matches: 4. The V gene's germline CDR1 is SGHKS and CDR2 YYEKEE (reference sequence). The CDR3 runs 13 residues. CDR3 loop: CASGTGDGTEAFF. CDR3 bases: TGTGCCAGCGGGACAGGGGACGGCACTGAAGCTTTCTTT.

This chain connects TRBV2 to TRBJ1-1; TRBD1 is a possible D gene (6 bases). The germline V gene has CDR1 SNHLY and CDR2 FYNNEI. CDR3 length: 14 amino acids. The ends were cut back, 5 bases at V and 1 base at J, with 11 bases in the middle. The CDR3 nucleotides read TGTGCCAGCAGTCGACAGGCGAGGAACACTGAAGCTTTCTTT. Translating gives CASSRQARNTEAFF.

This sequence joins TRBV15 and TRBJ2-1, with a tentative D call TRBD1 (5 bases). CDR1 and CDR2 from the germline V gene are LNHNV and YYDKDF (reference sequence). The CDR3 covers 15 residues. Deletions cut 0 bases from V and 8 bases from J, with 14 bases between. The CDR3 coding sequence is TGTGCCACCAGCAGAGATCAGGGTGGCCCGGATGAGCAGTTCTTC. Its translation is CATSRDQGGPDEQFF.

This clone has only a few counts. This sequence joins TRBV6-5 and TRBJ2-7, with TRBD2 identical over 7 bases. The length of the CDR3 is 16 residues. The V gene end was trimmed by 4 bases and the J gene end by 1 base; junction bases not matched to a gene: 10. CDR1 and CDR2 from the germline V gene are MNHEY and SVGAGI. The CDR3 reads CASSWSRASGSYEQYF. The CDR3 nucleotides are TGTGCCAGCAGTTGGTCCCGGGCTAGCGGTTCCTACGAGCAGTACTTC.

V gene TRBV7-7 combines with J gene TRBJ2-1; TRBD2 aligns across 13 bases. The germline V gene encodes CDR1 SSHAT and CDR2 FNYEAQ (reference sequence). The junction had 1 base not matched to a gene; V was cut back by 1 base and J by 7 bases. The CDR3 covers 15 residues. The CDR3 is CASSLVLAGGNEQFF. Written as DNA, the CDR3 is TGTGCCAGCAGCTTAGTACTAGCGGGGGGGAATGAGCAGTTCTTC. The variable domain in full, with the rest retrieved from reference TRBV7-7 and TRBJ2-1, is GAGVSQSPRYKVTKRGQDVTLRCDPISSHATLYWYQQALGQGPEFLTYFNYEAQPDKSGLPSDRFSAERPEGSISTLTIQRTEQRDSAMYRCASSLVLAGGNEQFFGPGTRLTVL.

The chain joins TRBV5-6 to TRBJ2-2; 9 bases line up with TRBD2. Trimming cost V 4 bases and J 6 bases; bases outside gene matches: 10. Per the germline V gene, CDR1 is SGHDT and CDR2 is YYEEEE. This CDR3 spans 16 amino acids. CDR3 protein: CASSPPGGGRAGELFF. In DNA form, the CDR3 reads TGTGCCAGCAGCCCCCCCGGGGGCGGGAGGGCCGGGGAGCTGTTTTTT.

The rearrangement links TRBV9 to TRBJ2-2, with D uncertain. Germline V gene data show CDR1 as SGDLS and CDR2 as YYNGEE. V lost 2 bases and J lost 0, with 11 bases in between. The CDR3 spans 16 residues. The CDR3 DNA follows: TGTGCCAGCAGCGTTCAACAGCCCACGAACACCGGGGAGCTGTTTTTT. Translated: CASSVQQPTNTGELFF.

This chain's CDR3 is CATQGPDRVNEKLFF. As DNA, the CDR3 is TGTGCCACCCAAGGCCCCGACAGGGTGAATGAAAAACTGTTTTTT. The genes are TRBV6-1 and TRBJ1-4; 7 bases fit TRBD1. Germline CDR1 and CDR2: MNHNS and SASEGT. V gave up 10 bases and J gave up 5 bases; unmatched junction bases: 13. The CDR3 runs 15 residues.

The V call is TRBV5-1, the J call TRBJ2-2; 8 positions agree with TRBD2. CDR1 is SGHRS and CDR2 is YFSETQ in the germline V gene. The CDR3 runs 14 residues. V shed 5 bases, J shed 1 base, and the junction held 1 base outside the gene matches. The CDR3 coding sequence is TGCGCCAGCAGTAGCGGGGAGAACACCGGGGAGCTGTTTTTT. Its protein is CASSSGENTGELFF.

This clone was detected only a few times. This chain uses TRBV27 with TRBJ2-1; 10 nucleotides agree with TRBD2. CDR3 size: 18 residues. CDR1 is MNHEY, CDR2 SMNVEV, per germline (reference sequence). V lost 3 bases, J lost 0 bases, and 8 bases stayed unmatched. The CDR3 sequence: CASSFRTSGMSSYNEQFF. In DNA, the CDR3 is TGTGCCAGCAGTTTTCGAACTAGCGGGATGAGCTCCTACAATGAGCAGTTCTTC.

Here the CDR3 reads CASSSRQGGDQPQHF. The CDR3 DNA sequence: TGTGCCAGCAGCTCCCGACAGGGGGGAGATCAGCCCCAGCATTTT. This chain links TRBV5-6 with TRBJ1-5; 9 nucleotides line up with TRBD1. The CDR3 extends over 15 amino acids. The germline V gene encodes CDR1 SGHDT and CDR2 YYEEEE. The J segment lost 5 bases and the V segment lost 3 bases, leaving 6 bases of the junction unmatched.

This clone was detected a few times. For the CDR3, the DNA is TGTGCCAGCAGTTCCTTAGATACGCAGTATTTT. This encodes CASSSLDTQYF. J is TRBJ2-3 and V is TRBV28; D is undetermined. Trimming removed 4 bases from V and 5 bases from J, with 4 bases in between. This CDR3 has 11 residues. The germline gives CDR1 MDHEN, CDR2 SYDVKM.

CDR3 loop: CASSPGLAGVGTQYF. Written as DNA, the CDR3 is TGCGCCAGCAGCCCGGGACTAGCGGGAGTGGGGACCCAGTACTTC. The genes are TRBV5-1 and TRBJ2-5, with 14 bases aligning to TRBD2. The CDR3 is 15 amino acids. CDR1 is SGHRS and CDR2 is YFSETQ in the germline V gene. J was trimmed by 7 bases and V by 4 bases; bases with no gene match: 6.

This clone has only a few counts. This chain uses TRBV4-1 with TRBJ1-5; TRBD1 is a possible D gene (5 bases). The CDR3 length is 18 residues. V was trimmed by 2 bases and J by 2 bases, leaving 19 bases between them. From germline, CDR1 is MGHRA and CDR2 YSYEKL. The CDR3 coding sequence is TGCGCCAGCAGCCAATCAGCCCCGGGGTGGGGGGGCAATCAGCCCCAGCATTTT. As protein: CASSQSAPGWGGNQPQHF.

This clone has just a few counts. The chain combines TRBV11-2 with TRBJ2-4, with 9 bases aligning to TRBD2. CDR3 length: 16 amino acids. From germline, CDR1 is SGHAT and CDR2 FQNNGV. Trimming removed 3 bases from V and 7 bases from J; junction bases left unmatched: 10. The CDR3 DNA reads as TGTGCCAGCAGCTTGGAAAGCGGACTAGCGTGGAACATTCAGTACTTC. Protein: CASSLESGLAWNIQYF.

The sample holds a few counts of this clone. The DNA of the CDR3 is TGTGCCAGCAGCTGGGTGGGGGGGAGAAGTACCAATGAGCAGTTCTTC. Amino acids: CASSWVGGRSTNEQFF. The V and J genes are TRBV7-9 and TRBJ2-1, with 7 positions matching TRBD2. The germline V gene encodes CDR1 SEHNR and CDR2 FQNEAQ (reference sequence). V shed 4 bases, J shed 6 bases, and the junction held 12 bases outside the gene matches. The CDR3 totals 16 residues.

This chain uses TRBV7-3 with TRBJ1-3; D not resolved. The CDR3 totals 13 residues. Germline lookup yields CDR1 SGHTA and CDR2 FQGTGA. V was cut by 2 bases and J by 2 bases, with 4 bases left in between. The CDR3 here is CASSLGPGNTIYF. The CDR3, as DNA: TGTGCCAGCAGCTTAGGGCCTGGAAACACCATATATTTT.

The rearrangement links TRBV25-1 to TRBJ2-7, with 7 bases aligning to TRBD2. The CDR3 runs 13 residues. Germline lookup yields CDR1 MGHDK and CDR2 SYGVNS. The J segment lost 4 bases and the V segment lost 11 bases, leaving 11 bases of the junction unmatched. CDR3: CARRTRGSYEQYF. CDR3 nucleotide sequence: TGTGCCCGAAGGACTAGAGGAAGTTACGAGCAGTACTTC.

The chain has TRBV7-9 and TRBJ1-2; 8 nucleotides match TRBD1. The CDR3 covers 13 residues. The germline V gene encodes CDR1 SEHNR and CDR2 FQNEAQ (reference sequence). V shed 6 bases and J 8 bases; nucleotides not matched to a gene: 8. The CDR3 coding sequence is TGTGCCAGCAGACTGGACAGGGCTGGGGGCTACACCTTC. Amino acids: CASRLDRAGGYTF.

This clone was recorded at least ten times. V and J are TRBV7-3 and TRBJ2-1; D might be TRBD1 (6 bases). V dropped 3 bases and J dropped 8 bases, with 11 bases sitting between them. The CDR3 is 13 amino acids. Germline V gene data show CDR1 as SGHTA and CDR2 as FQGTGA. The CDR3 nucleotides are TGTGCCAGCAGCTTGGTTGCAGGGGATGAGCAGTTCTTC. Its protein is CASSLVAGDEQFF.

The chain carries TRBV6-4 and TRBJ1-4; no definite D call. Germline V CDR1 and CDR2: MRHNA, SNTAGT. The CDR3 covers 13 residues. Trimming removed 5 bases at V and 3 bases at J, with 7 bases between. This CDR3 reads CASSREANEKLFF. CDR3 sequence (DNA): TGTGCCAGCAGTCGTGAGGCTAATGAAAAACTGTTTTTT.